This T cell receptor (beta chain) was retrieved from a study of OX40 agonist ivuxolimab in advanced cancers. Study-level information: Dose-escalation subjects each had hepatocellular carcinoma, melanoma, renal cell or head and neck cancer. Patients were roughly 83% male with ages about 20 to 79, mean about 60. Three patients, one with hepatocellular carcinoma and two with cutaneous melanoma, achieved partial responses. Study-wide results and caveats: Doses of 0.1 to 3.0 mg/kg were accompanied by clonal expansion of CD4+ and CD8+ blood T cells by week 6.

About this clone: What it binds is not known.

The table came from immunoSEQ multiplex PCR; TCRdb's copy has only in-frame clones and leaves some out. The sample has some 64,000 clones; approximately 83% are singletons. The CDR3 runs to 17 residues. Germline V gives CDR1 SGDLS, CDR2 YYNGEE. Losses at the gene ends were 3 bases for V and 0 bases for J; bases not matched to a gene: 9. This sequence originates from an adult with an advanced solid tumor such as melanoma, head and neck, liver or kidney cancer. Sequences were derived from CD4+ or CD8+ T cells sorted from blood, sampled in a trial of the OX40 agonist ivuxolimab. This rearrangement joins TRBV9 to TRBJ2-3; TRBD2 matches at 8 bases. The CDR3 nucleotides read TGTGCCAGCAGCGCCTTTTCAGCGGGGGCTAGCACAGATACGCAGTATTTT. Amino acid sequence: CASSAFSAGASTDTQYF.